The sequence of this T cell receptor beta chain was determined in a study of vaccination and CD4 T cells after COVID-19 (dated 2022 in TCRdb). In the study overall: Every convalescent patient had a positive nasal swab PCR test for SARS-CoV-2, with mild disease in roughly 10 patients and severe disease in one. In the convalescent cohort there were six males and four females, among whom were two Hispanic individuals, seven Caucasians, two Asians and one multiracial person. Participants received two doses of either the Pfizer-BioNTech BNT162b2 vaccine (n=8) or the Moderna mRNA-1273 vaccine (n=2). Post-COVID blood samples from convalescent patients were collected a median of roughly 100 days after diagnosis, with a range of roughly 30 to 161 days. Post-vaccine blood samples were collected a median of approximately 72 days after the second vaccine dose, ranging from roughly 13 to 241 days. Overlapping spike peptide pools from SARS-CoV-2 and from the common cold coronaviruses HCoV-NL63, HCoV-OC43 and HCoV-229E were used as culture stimuli. Control cultures used a CEFX viral epitope pool as positive control, an HIV-1 Nef peptide pool as negative control, or no peptide. In roughly 11 COVID-19 convalescent patients and a few infection-naive healthy vaccine recipients, the spike-specific CD4+ TCR repertoire before mRNA vaccination was compared with the repertoire after mRNA vaccination. Study-level results and caveats: Although the median number of SARS-CoV-2-reactive clonotypes went up from 21 after infection to 35 to 40 after vaccination, the increase was not significant. Only a relatively small number of convalescent patients were included in the study, and early timepoints following natural infection were not analyzed. Among convalescent patients, a median around 83% of the SARS-CoV-2-reactive clones seen after vaccination appeared only after vaccination, which suggests priming specific to the vaccine. Of the vaccine-specific clones found in convalescent patients, nearly all (304 of 307) were mono-reactive for SARS-CoV-2 spike instead of being cross-reactive with common cold coronaviruses.

Trimming accounts for 6 bases at V and 6 bases at J, while the number of junction bases matched to no gene is 2. Spanning cysteine to phenylalanine, the CDR3 consists of 11 amino acids. The sequence is cut down to CDR3 DNA, 33 bases in frame from base 1. The germline V gene yields SQVTM for CDR1 and ANQGSEA for CDR2. The treatment or condition label of this sample denotes: approximately 10-day PBMC culture with coronavirus spike peptide pools or control peptides (ViraFEST assay). The ViraFEST assay, used in the study, expanded antigen-specific T cells with peptide pools and then identified the expanded clonotypes through TCR sequencing. Positive SARS-CoV-2 PCR tests in the convalescent patients dated from March to December 2020, before Alpha, Beta and Delta variants emerged in the United States. Approximately 2.1 million PBMCs per well were cultured in IMDM with approximately 5.2% human AB serum and 8.5 to 10 IU/ml IL-2, plus 10 ug/ml peptide pools. On days 3 and 7, half of the culture medium was replaced with fresh IL-2-containing medium. After about nine days of culture, CD4+ T cells were isolated by negative selection with the EasySep CD4+ T cell isolation kit. Ficoll-Paque Plus gradient centrifugation was used to isolate PBMCs from whole blood, and the isolated PBMCs were then either used fresh or cryopreserved at -140C. Triplicate wells were generally used for each culture condition.

The library came from PCR. DNA from cultured CD4+ T cells underwent TCR sequencing with the Oncomine TCR Beta short-read assay at the Johns Hopkins FTIC core. The QIAamp micro DNA kit was used to extract genomic DNA from the cultured CD4+ T cells. The Oncomine TCR Beta libraries from cultured CD4+ T cells were pooled using unique dual indexes and then sequenced on an Illumina iSeq 100. In the source study's methods: Non-productive sequences were removed, and CDR3s not starting with C, not ending with F or W, or shorter than 7 amino acids were discarded. Antigen-specific clonotypes were identified with the MANAFEST web application by comparing peptide-stimulated wells with reference and other culture wells. For a clone to be called positive, the clone needed an FDR below 0.05, an odds ratio above 5, and a productive frequency above 0.1% in at least two of three replicate wells. A clonotype counted as cross-reactive if it showed significant expansion both in the SARS-CoV-2 spike wells and in at least one common cold coronavirus spike condition. CDR3 homology was assessed with Levenshtein distances (stringdist) and unrooted phylogenetic trees (ape) in R version 3.6.1. TCRdb trimmed the raw reads at Q25, called clones with MiXCR and kept productive beta chains. A single entry per CDR3 protein holds the most common genes and DNA from its merged rows. TCRdb's processing, not the authors', yielded these V and J calls. For this sample the table gives about 14,000 distinct CDR3 sequences, of which around 55% were detected only once. Over 15% of the sample rests with the top ten.

On this clonotype: The antigen it binds to is not known. Per-base quality was not reported, and no clone a single base away is much larger than it.

This clonotype originated in a human donor who had recovered from COVID-19. The chain joins TRBV29-1 to TRBJ2-7; the junction holds 10 bases that match TRBD1. Sequencing input: CD4+ T cells from blood, cultured in vitro. The DNA is as follows: TGCAGCGTCCGGACAGGGGGCGAGCAGTACTTC. Its translation is CSVRTGGEQYF.